The 9 T cell receptor beta chains below come from one sample, sequenced in a study of human T cells and chemical hapten exposure. Time point here: pre-sensitization, week 0. Treatment defined: therapeutic diphenylcyclopropenone sensitization with weekly scalp DPC. MiXCR was run by TCRdb on the RACE reads, yielding one entry per CDR3 protein. The table lists around 250,000 distinct CDR3 sequences, about 9.4% of them singletons. The sequences come from whole blood, collected in connection with sensitization to the hapten diphenylcyclopropenone (DPC). The origin of the receptors is a woman aged 40 to 49 with alopecia areata. Some clones in this sample may be carry-over from other donors' samples.

V and J are TRBV7-2 and TRBJ2-2; TRBD1 matches at 8 bases. This CDR3 is built from 17 residues. Germline V gives CDR1 SGHTA, CDR2 FQGNSA. Trimming at V came to 1 base and at J to 4 bases, leaving 8 bases not matched to a gene. The CDR3: CASSLDVGQGLTGELFF. CDR3 nucleotide sequence: TGTGCCAGCAGCTTAGACGTCGGACAGGGTCTCACCGGGGAGCTGTTTTTT.

The chain has TRBV10-3 and TRBJ2-3; maybe TRBD1 (7 bases). Germline loops: CDR1 ENHRY, CDR2 SYGVKD. The CDR3 contains 15 residues. The germline V and J ends were trimmed by 4 bases and 2 bases, with 13 bases remaining between them. The CDR3 DNA reads TGTGCCATCAGTGGGAGGGGGCCCTTCACAGATACGCAGTATTTT. Protein product: CAISGRGPFTDTQYF.

This clonotype came up a few times. The chain combines TRBV6-2 or TRBV6-3 with TRBJ2-7; 7 bases fit TRBD2. The V segment lost 2 bases and the J segment 0 bases; nucleotides outside the gene matches: 13. Germline V gene data show CDR1 as MNHEY and CDR2 as SVGEGT. CDR3 length: 18 amino acids. In DNA form, the CDR3 reads TGTGCCAGCAGTTACAGGTTTGCGGGAGTCCGTAACTCCTACGAGCAGTACTTC. It yields the protein CASSYRFAGVRNSYEQYF.

The rearrangement links TRBV3-1 to TRBJ2-7, with D uncertain. The germline V gene has CDR1 LGHDT and CDR2 YNNKEL (reference sequence). V was cut by 1 base and J by 4 bases, with 5 bases left in between. There are 12 residues in the CDR3. The CDR3 DNA reads TGTGCCAGCAGCCAAGGGTGGTACGAGCAGTACTTC. The encoded protein is CASSQGWYEQYF.

The V gene is TRBV7-9, the J gene TRBJ2-1, with TRBD2 identical over 9 bases. Germline V gene data show CDR1 as SEHNR and CDR2 as FQNEAQ (reference sequence). The CDR3 has 15 residues. V dropped 1 base and J dropped 12; count of bases not matched to a gene: 10. CDR3 sequence (DNA): TGTGCCAGCAGCTTAGTCATGGCGGGAGGGTCGGTGCAGTTCTTC. Protein sequence: CASSLVMAGGSVQFF.

This clonotype turned up a few times. V usage is TRBV6-5 and J usage is TRBJ1-5, with D perhaps matching TRBD1 (5 bases). There are 15 residues in the CDR3. V lost 0 bases to trimming and J lost 9 bases, with 15 bases between them. Germline lookup yields CDR1 MNHEY and CDR2 SVGAGI. The CDR3 sequence is CASSYSPQAQWPQHF. The CDR3 DNA is TGTGCCAGCAGTTACTCCCCACAGGCCCAATGGCCCCAGCATTTT.

There are a few counts of this clonotype. This chain links TRBV6-2 or TRBV6-3 with TRBJ2-7; TRBD2 aligns across 7 bases. V lost 4 bases, J lost 2 bases, and 11 bases stayed unmatched. Germline loops: CDR1 MNHEY, CDR2 SVGEGT. The CDR3 has 16 amino acids. This CDR3 reads CASSSLGGTPPYEQYF. The DNA for the CDR3 is TGTGCCAGCAGTTCGTTGGGGGGGACTCCTCCCTACGAGCAGTACTTC.

A word on this clonotype: No DNA is shown, since the ends of the CDR3 on it are uncertain; the CDR3 is the one TCRdb lists. This chain's CDR3 is CASSSSTGRNIQYF. This chain links TRBV27 with TRBJ2-4; no check of the table's D call, TRBD1, against the DNA was made. The germline V gene has CDR1 MNHEY and CDR2 SMNVEV (reference sequence). The CDR3 is 14 amino acids in total, end residues counted.

The table lists this clonotype with a few counts. The CDR3 loop reads CASSLSYPPDTQYF. In DNA form, the CDR3 reads TGTGCCAGCAGTTTAAGTTACCCGCCAGATACGCAGTATTTT. This rearrangement joins TRBV27 to TRBJ2-3; D call uncertain. The length of the CDR3 is 14 residues. Germline V gives CDR1 MNHEY, CDR2 SMNVEV (reference sequence). V lost 2 bases and J 4 bases, leaving 10 bases between the germline ends.